Listed below are T cell receptor beta chains from one sample, sequenced in a study of cytomegalovirus exposure and HLA in healthy donors. This table comes from immunoSEQ multiplex PCR, and its TCRdb copy is limited to in-frame clones, with some not included. The sample consists of 200,000 to 250,000 clones, about 84% of them appearing once. Sequencing was performed on PBMCs. The receptors derive from a human donor in good health. The conserved cysteine and the conserved F or W are not part of the CDR3 here. D genes are given only for firm matches. Rows may omit the clone size; those that give it use once, few, many or a size class.

clone size,V gene,J gene,D gene,CDR3 protein
-,TRBV2,TRBJ2-7,TRBD2,ASRTSGSGYEQY
-,TRBV7-9,TRBJ1-3,-,SSSSGGGSGNTIY
-,TRBV7-2,TRBJ2-1,TRBD1,ASSKAGGDEQF
once,TRBV14,TRBJ1-1,-,ASSQVPWGRGAAEAF
-,TRBV5-4,TRBJ2-3,TRBD1,ASSSSITGEDTQY
-,TRBV18,TRBJ1-1,-,ASSRVITEAF
-,TRBV7-9,TRBJ2-1,-,ASSFGGEQF
-,TRBV29-1,TRBJ2-5,TRBD1,SVARGTQETQY
-,TRBV2,TRBJ1-5,TRBD1,ASRGTVFINSNQPQH
-,TRBV7-6,TRBJ2-7,TRBD2,ASSLSGLASYEQY
-,TRBV10-3,TRBJ2-7,TRBD1,AISESAGQGKYEQY
-,TRBV19,TRBJ2-7,TRBD2,ASSTKTLAGVFPEQY
-,TRBV23-1,TRBJ2-5,TRBD2,ASSQPGGRAVETQY
-,TRBV27,TRBJ1-3,-,ASSLIGGSGNTIY
few,TRBV2,TRBJ1-1,-,ASKGQPNTEAF
once,TRBV30,TRBJ2-2,-,AWSVSIAPVWTGELF
few,TRBV5-8,TRBJ2-1,-,ASSVRLGSSYNEQF
-,TRBV25-1,TRBJ2-7,TRBD1,ASIPTGGSYEQY
-,TRBV12-5,TRBJ2-3,TRBD1,ASGLIQGADTQY
-,TRBV2,TRBJ2-3,-,ASRELESDTQY
-,TRBV5-1,TRBJ2-1,TRBD2,ASSLDYDRWSGRYNEQF
-,TRBV6-6,TRBJ2-5,TRBD1,ASRDRDRETQY
-,TRBV5-1,TRBJ2-1,-,ASSRLEYNEQF
-,TRBV4-1,TRBJ1-3,TRBD1,ASSQDRDRVFGNTIY
-,TRBV19,TRBJ2-7,TRBD2,ASRSRAGGPSEQY
-,TRBV27,TRBJ2-1,-,ASSSWTTSSYNEQF
-,TRBV19,TRBJ1-2,TRBD1,ASSTPGDRDSYGYT
-,TRBV19,TRBJ2-7,-,ASSIVQGDEQY
-,TRBV7-2,TRBJ2-5,-,ASSSRFLRSETQY
-,TRBV4-2,TRBJ2-5,TRBD1,ASSLGTGEDQTQY
-,TRBV7-9,TRBJ1-1,-,ASSQETVNTEAF
-,TRBV4-1,TRBJ2-1,TRBD1,ASSQDAGQVYNEQF
-,TRBV2,TRBJ2-1,-,ASFWDTLSNEQF